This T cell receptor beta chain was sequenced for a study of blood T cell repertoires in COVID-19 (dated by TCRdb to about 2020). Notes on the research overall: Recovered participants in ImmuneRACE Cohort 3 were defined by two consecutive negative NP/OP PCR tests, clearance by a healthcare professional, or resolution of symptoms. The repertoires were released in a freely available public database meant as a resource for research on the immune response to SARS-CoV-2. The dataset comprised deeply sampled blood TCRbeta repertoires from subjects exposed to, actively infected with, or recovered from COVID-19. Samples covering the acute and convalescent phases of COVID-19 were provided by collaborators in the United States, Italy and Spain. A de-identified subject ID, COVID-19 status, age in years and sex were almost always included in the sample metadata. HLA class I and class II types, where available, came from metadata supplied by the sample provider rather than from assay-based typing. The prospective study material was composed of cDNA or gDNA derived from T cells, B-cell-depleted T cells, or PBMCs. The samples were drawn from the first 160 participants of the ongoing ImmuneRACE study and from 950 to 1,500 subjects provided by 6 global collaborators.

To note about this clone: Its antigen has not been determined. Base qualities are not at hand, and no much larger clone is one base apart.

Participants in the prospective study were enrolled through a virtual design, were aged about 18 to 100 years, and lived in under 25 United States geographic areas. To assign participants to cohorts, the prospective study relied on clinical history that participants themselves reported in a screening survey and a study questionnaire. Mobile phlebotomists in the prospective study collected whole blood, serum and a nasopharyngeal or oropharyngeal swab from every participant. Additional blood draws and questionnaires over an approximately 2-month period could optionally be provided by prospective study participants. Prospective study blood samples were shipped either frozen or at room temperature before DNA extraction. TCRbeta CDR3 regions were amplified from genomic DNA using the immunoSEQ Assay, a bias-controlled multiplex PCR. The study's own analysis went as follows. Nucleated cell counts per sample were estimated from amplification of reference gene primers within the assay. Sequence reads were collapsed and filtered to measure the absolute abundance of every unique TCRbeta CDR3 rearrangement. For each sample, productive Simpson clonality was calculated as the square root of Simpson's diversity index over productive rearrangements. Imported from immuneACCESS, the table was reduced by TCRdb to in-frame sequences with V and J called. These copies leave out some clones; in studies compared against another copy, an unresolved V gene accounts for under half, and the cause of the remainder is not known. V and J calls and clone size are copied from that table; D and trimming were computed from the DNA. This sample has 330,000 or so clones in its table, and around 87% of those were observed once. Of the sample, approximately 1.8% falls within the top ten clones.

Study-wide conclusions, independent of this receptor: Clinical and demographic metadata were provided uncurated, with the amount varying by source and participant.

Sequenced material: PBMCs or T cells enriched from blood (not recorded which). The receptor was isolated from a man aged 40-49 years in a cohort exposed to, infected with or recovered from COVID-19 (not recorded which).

The DNA sequence is TGTGCCAGCTCACCGGACAGATCCTCCACAGATACGCAGTATTTT. This codes for CASSPDRSSTDTQYF. This chain is built from TRBV18 and TRBJ2-3; the D gene is possibly TRBD1, with 6 bases matching. Cut back by 3 bases and 2 bases, the V and J ends lie 12 bases apart. The germline V gene specifies KGHSH as CDR1 and LQKENI as CDR2. The CDR3 runs 15 residues from the cysteine to the phenylalanine. The DNA shown is the 45-base CDR3, in frame from base 1.